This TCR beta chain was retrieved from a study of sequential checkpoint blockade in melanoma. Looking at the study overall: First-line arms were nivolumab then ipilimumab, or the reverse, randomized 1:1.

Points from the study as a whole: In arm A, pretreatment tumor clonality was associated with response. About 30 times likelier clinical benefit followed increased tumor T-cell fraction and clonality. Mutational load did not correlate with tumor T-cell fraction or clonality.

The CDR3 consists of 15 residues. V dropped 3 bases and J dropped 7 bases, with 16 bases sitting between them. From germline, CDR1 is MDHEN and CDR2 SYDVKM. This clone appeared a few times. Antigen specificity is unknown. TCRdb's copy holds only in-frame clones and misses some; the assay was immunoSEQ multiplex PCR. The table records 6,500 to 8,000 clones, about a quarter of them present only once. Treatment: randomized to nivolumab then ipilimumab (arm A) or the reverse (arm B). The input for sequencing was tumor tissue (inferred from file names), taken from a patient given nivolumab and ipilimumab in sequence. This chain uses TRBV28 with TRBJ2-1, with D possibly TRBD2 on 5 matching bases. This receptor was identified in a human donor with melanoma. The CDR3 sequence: CASSLGGSPRNEQFF. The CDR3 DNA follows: TGTGCCAGCAGTTTGGGTGGGAGCCCCCGTAATGAGCAGTTCTTC.